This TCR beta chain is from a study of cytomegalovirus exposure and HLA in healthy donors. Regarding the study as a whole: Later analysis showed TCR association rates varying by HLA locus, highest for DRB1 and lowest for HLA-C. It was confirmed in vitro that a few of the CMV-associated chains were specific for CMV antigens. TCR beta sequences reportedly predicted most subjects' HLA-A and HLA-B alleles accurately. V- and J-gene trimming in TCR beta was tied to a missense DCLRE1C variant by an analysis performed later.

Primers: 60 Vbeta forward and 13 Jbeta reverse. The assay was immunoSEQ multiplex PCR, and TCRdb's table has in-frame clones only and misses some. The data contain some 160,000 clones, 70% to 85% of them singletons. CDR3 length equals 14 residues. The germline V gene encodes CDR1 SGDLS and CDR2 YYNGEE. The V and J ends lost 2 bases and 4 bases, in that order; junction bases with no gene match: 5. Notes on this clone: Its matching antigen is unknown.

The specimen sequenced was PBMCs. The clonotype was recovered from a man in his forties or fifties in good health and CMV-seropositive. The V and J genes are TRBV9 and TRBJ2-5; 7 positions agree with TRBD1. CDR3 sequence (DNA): TGTGCCAGCAGCGTCGGACAGGCACGAGAGACCCAGTACTTC. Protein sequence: CASSVGQARETQYF.